This T cell receptor (beta chain) was identified in a study of cytomegalovirus exposure and HLA in healthy donors. Amplification used 60 Vbeta primers and 13 Jbeta primers. Sequenced by immunoSEQ multiplex PCR; TCRdb stores in-frame clones only, minus some. Seen in this sample are 87,000 or so clones; the ten most common clones hold roughly 14%. Germline CDR1 and CDR2: SGHNT and YENEEA. This CDR3 has 15 residues. The V segment lost 5 bases and the J segment 4 bases; nucleotides outside the gene matches: 8. Material: PBMCs. The genes are TRBV11-3 and TRBJ2-1, with 7 bases aligning to TRBD1. The receptor's source is a man in his forties or fifties in good health and CMV-seropositive. CDR3 bases: TGTGCCAGCAGCATCCTAGGGACAGCTTACAATGAGCAGTTCTTC. Translating it yields CASSILGTAYNEQFF.